This is a list of T cell receptor beta chains from one sample in a study of OX40 agonist ivuxolimab in advanced cancers. Profiled with immunoSEQ multiplex PCR; TCRdb holds only in-frame clones, not every one. This repertoire shows about 77,000 clones, over 85% found once; its top ten account for roughly 22%. The sequencing here drew on CD4+ or CD8+ T cells sorted from blood, taken in a trial of the OX40 agonist ivuxolimab. All receptors come from an adult with an advanced solid tumor such as melanoma, head and neck, liver or kidney cancer. Each CDR3 is given with its conserved first and last residue. D genes are given only for firm matches. Expanded clones are given a class, and other clones once, few, many or no size at all.

15	TRBV9	large	NA	TRBJ2-1	CASKVRLGVGNEQFF	TGTGCCAGCAAAGTGAGACTAGGTGTGGGGAATGAGCAGTTCTTC
15	TRBV5-4	NA	TRBD1	TRBJ2-7	CASSLVQGVSYEQYF	TGTGCCAGCAGCTTGGTGCAGGGGGTGAGCTACGAGCAGTACTTC
16	TRBV4-1	NA	NA	TRBJ2-1	CASSQEGSSSYNEQFF	TGCGCCAGCAGCCAAGAGGGAAGCAGCTCCTACAATGAGCAGTTCTTC
16	TRBV5-6	NA	NA	TRBJ2-2	CASSLIRGVNTGELFF	TGTGCCAGCAGCTTGATCAGGGGCGTTAACACCGGGGAGCTGTTTTTT
16	TRBV11-2	NA	NA	TRBJ1-2	CASSLREGRLNYGYTF	TGTGCCAGCAGCCTAAGAGAGGGTAGACTTAACTATGGCTACACCTTC
10	TRBV28	NA	NA	TRBJ2-1	CAGGSKEQFF	TGTGCAGGCGGCTCTAAAGAGCAGTTCTTC
13	TRBV27	NA	NA	TRBJ2-1	CASSLSSYNEQFF	TGTGCCAGCAGTTTATCCTCCTACAATGAGCAGTTCTTC
12	TRBV9	NA	TRBD2	TRBJ2-3	CASSTLAGDQYF	TGTGCCAGCAGCACACTAGCGGGCGATCAGTATTTT
14	TRBV19	once	NA	TRBJ1-2	CASSIRDGTSGYTF	TGTGCCAGTAGTATTCGGGACGGAACCAGTGGCTACACCTTC
13	TRBV13	NA	NA	TRBJ1-2	CASSSGRDYGYTF	TGTGCCAGCAGCTCAGGGAGGGACTATGGCTACACCTTC
14	TRBV2	NA	NA	TRBJ1-1	CASSVGHSNTEAFF	TGTGCCAGCAGTGTGGGACACTCGAACACTGAAGCTTTCTTT
17	TRBV9	NA	TRBD1	TRBJ2-6	CASGGGQGLLGANVLTF	TGTGCCAGCGGCGGGGGACAGGGGTTGTTAGGGGCCAACGTCCTGACTTTC
14	TRBV27	NA	NA	TRBJ2-7	CASSWSGSSYEQYF	TGTGCCAGCAGTTGGTCCGGCAGCTCCTACGAGCAGTACTTC
15	TRBV6-1	NA	TRBD1	TRBJ2-7	CASSQGTGVSYEQYF	TGTGCCAGCAGCCAAGGGACAGGGGTAAGCTACGAGCAGTACTTC
16	TRBV9	NA	NA	TRBJ1-2	CASSPSIREVIYGYTF	TGTGCCAGCAGCCCTAGTATCCGGGAAGTTATCTATGGCTACACCTTC
15	TRBV5-5	NA	NA	TRBJ1-1	CASSLLWGANTEAFF	TGTGCCAGCAGCCTTTTGTGGGGGGCTAACACTGAAGCTTTCTTT
13	TRBV6-5	NA	NA	TRBJ1-5	CATTGGPNQPQHF	TGTGCCACCACGGGGGGCCCCAATCAGCCCCAGCATTTT
16	TRBV12-2	NA	NA	TRBJ2-1	CASRLCSSGSGDEQFF	TGTGCAAGTCGCTTATGCTCTAGCGGGAGTGGGGATGAGCAGTTCTTC
14	TRBV30	NA	NA	TRBJ1-4	CAWSLRPTGVKLFF	TGTGCCTGGAGTCTCCGTCCGACGGGTGTAAAACTGTTTTTT
17	TRBV5-6	NA	NA	TRBJ2-7	CASSLGVGIMGNYEQYF	TGTGCCAGCAGCTTGGGGGTTGGTATCATGGGGAACTACGAGCAGTACTTC
13	TRBV7-8	NA	NA	TRBJ1-1	CASSSAKGLGAFF	TGTGCCAGCAGCTCGGCGAAGGGCCTGGGCGCTTTCTTT
11	TRBV19	NA	NA	TRBJ2-1	CASSIGNEQFF	TGTGCCAGTAGTATTGGCAATGAGCAGTTCTTC
11	TRBV19	NA	NA	TRBJ2-7	CASSIGVEQYF	TGTGCCAGTAGTATAGGGGTCGAGCAGTACTTC
17	TRBV7-6	NA	TRBD2	TRBJ2-7	CASSFKLGAGGTYEQYF	TGTGCCAGCAGCTTCAAACTGGGCGCGGGAGGGACCTACGAGCAGTACTTC
13	TRBV5-8	once	TRBD2	TRBJ2-4	CASSSGLAGPQYF	TGTGCCAGCAGTTCCGGACTAGCGGGACCTCAGTACTTC
15	TRBV5-1	few	NA	TRBJ1-5	CASSLAGGSNQPQHF	TGCGCCAGCAGCTTGGCCGGGGGAAGCAATCAGCCCCAGCATTTT
14	TRBV28	NA	NA	TRBJ2-1	CAPLGRPPYNEQFF	TGTGCCCCCCTGGGGAGGCCACCATACAATGAGCAGTTCTTC
14	TRBV6-5	NA	NA	TRBJ2-7	CASSYGEAYYEQYF	TGTGCCAGCAGTTACGGGGAAGCCTACTACGAGCAGTACTTC
14	TRBV5-6	NA	NA	TRBJ2-2	CASSLGPNTGELFF	TGTGCCAGCAGCTTGGGACCGAACACCGGGGAGCTGTTTTTT
15	TRBV6-5	NA	NA	TRBJ1-1	CASSYSRQQNTEAFF	TGTGCCAGCAGTTACTCGAGGCAGCAGAACACTGAAGCTTTCTTT
14	TRBV28	NA	TRBD1	TRBJ1-5	CASSSDRGFGPQHF	TGTGCCAGCAGTTCAGACAGGGGATTTGGGCCCCAGCATTTT
16	TRBV27	NA	NA	TRBJ2-1	CASSLRPGWGNNEQFF	TGTGCCAGCAGTTTAAGACCGGGTTGGGGAAACAATGAGCAGTTCTTC
18	TRBV4-3	NA	NA	TRBJ1-2	CASSQQHPGTLANYGYTF	TGCGCCAGCAGCCAACAGCACCCCGGGACCCTAGCTAACTATGGCTACACCTTC
13	TRBV6-5	NA	NA	TRBJ2-7	CASSESGSYEQYF	TGTGCCAGCAGTGAGAGCGGCTCCTACGAGCAGTACTTC
15	TRBV7-9	NA	TRBD1	TRBJ1-1	CASSSRGGQGGGAFF	TGTGCCAGCAGCTCCCGGGGAGGACAGGGCGGAGGGGCTTTCTTT
16	TRBV6-5	once	TRBD1	TRBJ1-4	CASSFTTGTGNEKLFF	TGTGCCAGCAGTTTCACGACCGGGACAGGGAACGAAAAACTGTTTTTT
15	TRBV5-6	NA	NA	TRBJ1-2	CASSLATAWDLGYTF	TGTGCCAGCAGCTTGGCGACAGCATGGGACCTTGGCTACACCTTC
14	TRBV6-5	once	TRBD1	TRBJ2-7	CASRKRDRDYEQYF	TGTGCCAGCAGAAAGAGGGACAGGGACTACGAGCAGTACTTC
11	TRBV13	NA	NA	TRBJ1-1	CASSAGGEAFF	TGTGCCAGCAGCGCGGGGGGTGAAGCTTTCTTT
15	TRBV7-9	NA	NA	TRBJ2-1	CASGLTSGPYNEQFF	TGTGCCAGCGGACTGACATCTGGGCCATACAATGAGCAGTTCTTC
15	TRBV4-3	NA	NA	TRBJ1-2	CASSQDGGSYYGYTF	TGCGCCAGCAGCCAAGACGGAGGCAGCTACTATGGCTACACCTTC
14	TRBV6-1	few	TRBD1	TRBJ2-7	CASSEVNRGREQYF	TGTGCCAGCTCCGAAGTTAACAGGGGGCGCGAGCAGTACTTC
16	TRBV5-4	NA	TRBD2	TRBJ2-2	CASSQAGVRGAGELFF	TGTGCCAGCAGCCAAGCGGGAGTACGTGGTGCCGGGGAGCTGTTTTTT
14	TRBV28	once	TRBD1	TRBJ2-5	CASSPTGGGETQYF	TGTGCCAGCAGTCCGACAGGGGGGGGCGAGACCCAGTACTTC
14	TRBV7-2	once	NA	TRBJ2-7	CASSFTGSSYEQYF	TGTGCCAGCAGCTTCACAGGGAGCTCCTACGAGCAGTACTTC
16	TRBV7-9	NA	NA	TRBJ2-3	CASSLVGGPREDTQYF	TGTGCCAGCAGCTTAGTGGGGGGGCCCAGGGAAGATACGCAGTATTTT
15	TRBV19	NA	TRBD2	TRBJ2-1	CASSTSGNPYNEQFF	TGTGCCAGTAGTACTAGCGGGAACCCCTACAATGAGCAGTTCTTC